These 14 T cell receptor beta chains share one sample of origin, sequenced in a study of vaccination and CD4 T cells after COVID-19. Treatment defined: roughly ten-day PBMC culture with coronavirus spike peptide pools or control peptides (ViraFEST assay). According to the study, CD4+ T cells from the unexposed donor were gathered ahead of the COVID-19 pandemic (2011-2018). These receptors lack a known antigen. Sequencing of cultured CD4+ T cell DNA used the Oncomine TCR Beta short-read assay. TCRdb recomputed calls from the PCR reads with MiXCR, one row per CDR3 protein. Of roughly 2,800 distinct CDR3 sequences in the sample, approximately 27% are singletons; the top ten hold roughly 40%. Sequencing used CD4+ T cells from blood, cultured in vitro. These receptors were collected from a human donor in good health.

By proportion, this clonotype is medium-sized (0.01 to 0.1%). The gene calls are TRBV6-1 and TRBJ1-6, with a possible D match to TRBD1 (5 bases). The ends were cut back, 3 bases at V and 3 bases at J, with 12 bases in the middle. The CDR3 has 16 residues. Germline values: CDR1 MNHNS, CDR2 SASEGT. CDR3 amino acids: CASSEGRGRYNSPLHF. CDR3 DNA sequence: TGTGCCAGCAGTGAGGGGAGGGGACGCTATAATTCACCCCTCCACTTT.

This clonotype appeared a few times. This sequence joins TRBV6-1 and TRBJ2-5; no firm D call. V was clipped by 6 bases and J by 3 bases, with 5 bases between them. The length of the CDR3 is 11 residues. The germline V gene encodes CDR1 MNHNS and CDR2 SASEGT. The CDR3 DNA reads as TGTGCCAGCAGGCTTGAAGAGACCCAGTACTTC. Translating gives CASRLEETQYF.

The chain uses TRBV6-1 and TRBJ2-1; D might be TRBD2 (6 bases). The length of the CDR3 is 14 residues. V dropped 6 bases and J dropped 6 bases, with 15 bases sitting between them. Germline V gene data show CDR1 as MNHNS and CDR2 as SASEGT. CDR3 DNA sequence: TGTGCCAGCAGCTTGGGGGGTCTAGTCAATGAGCAGTTCTTC. Protein product: CASSLGGLVNEQFF.

This clonotype occurred a few times. J is TRBJ2-7 and V is TRBV20-1; the match to TRBD2 covers 7 bases. Germline V gives CDR1 DFQATT, CDR2 SNEGSKA (reference sequence). V lost 1 base to trimming and J lost 3 bases; unmatched junction nucleotides: 12. The CDR3 contains 16 residues. CDR3 amino acids: CSARGGRGVGYYEQYF. For the CDR3, the DNA is TGCAGTGCTAGAGGCGGCCGGGGGGTGGGCTACTACGAGCAGTACTTC.

The genes are TRBV6-5 and TRBJ2-7; 10 bases fit TRBD1. Germline trimming cut 2 bases from V and 4 bases from J; bases unmatched to any gene: 5. The CDR3 is 15 amino acids. Germline V CDR1 and CDR2: MNHEY, SVGAGI. CDR3 amino acids: CASSYVDRGQYEQYF. Written as DNA, the CDR3 is TGTGCCAGCAGTTACGTAGACAGGGGGCAGTACGAGCAGTACTTC.

The V gene is TRBV20-1, the J gene TRBJ2-1; D unclear. The length of the CDR3 is 11 residues. V was shortened by 2 bases and J by 9 bases, with 8 bases between the two germline ends. Germline-derived CDR1 and CDR2 are DFQATT and SNEGSKA (reference sequence). The CDR3 DNA sequence: TGCAGTGCTAGAAAGTCTGGTGAGCAGTTCTTC. Amino acids: CSARKSGEQFF.

The chain carries TRBV20-1 and TRBJ2-1, with 10 nucleotides matching TRBD2. V trimming: 2 bases; J trimming: 8 bases; junction bases outside the gene matches: 3. The CDR3 covers 13 residues. Germline CDR1 and CDR2: DFQATT and SNEGSKA (reference sequence). The CDR3 is CSARLAGVYEQFF. The CDR3 bases are TGCAGTGCTAGACTAGCGGGAGTATATGAGCAGTTCTTC.

Note on this clonotype: This may be a read error: a much more frequent sequence differs by one nucleotide. The J gene is TRBJ1-2, the V gene TRBV7-8; D gene ambiguous. Trimming took off 4 bases at V and 6 bases at J, with 9 bases between the two ends. Germline CDR1 is SGHVS and CDR2 is FQNEAQ. The CDR3 totals 12 residues. The CDR3 is CASSSDVDGYTF. The CDR3 DNA reads TGTGCCAGCAGCTCAGACGTGGATGGCTACACCTTC.

The rearrangement links TRBV24-1 to TRBJ2-4; 8 bases align to TRBD2. The V gene's germline CDR1 is KGHDR and CDR2 SFDVKD. This CDR3 has 16 residues. Trimming took 4 bases from V and 9 from J; bases not matched to a gene: 13. CDR3 protein: CATSEAETSAQGIQYF. CDR3 nucleotides: TGTGCCACCAGTGAAGCGGAGACTAGCGCGCAGGGCATTCAGTACTTC.

This clonotype has just a few counts. V usage is TRBV25-1 and J usage is TRBJ2-3; D remains unclear. The CDR3 runs to 12 residues. In germline, CDR1 is MGHDK, CDR2 SYGVNS. Trimming shortened V by 6 bases and J by 5 bases, and 9 bases separated the two germline ends. CDR3 protein: CASRDPGDTQYF. Here the CDR3 DNA reads TGTGCCAGCAGAGACCCGGGAGATACGCAGTATTTT.

The rearrangement uses TRBV28 and TRBJ2-1; D possibly corresponds to TRBD1 (6 bases). The V and J ends lost 5 bases and 13 bases respectively, with 12 bases between them. This CDR3 region has 11 residues. From germline, CDR1 is MDHEN and CDR2 SYDVKM. CDR3 nucleotides: TGTGCCAGCAGTGCCTACGGGACACAGTTCTTC. Its protein is CASSAYGTQFF.

This chain uses TRBV20-1 with TRBJ2-5; 11 bases line up with TRBD2. Per the germline V gene, CDR1 is DFQATT and CDR2 is SNEGSKA (reference sequence). CDR3 length: 13 amino acids. The CDR3 bases are TGCAGGGCTGGGACTAGCGGACAAGAGACCCAGTACTTC. Its translation: CRAGTSGQETQYF.

The chain is built from TRBV30 and TRBJ2-7; no reliable D call. V was shortened by 0 bases and J by 4 bases, with 4 bases between the two germline ends. This CDR3 has 11 residues. Germline lookup yields CDR1 GTSNPN and CDR2 SVGIG (reference sequence). The chain's CDR3 is CAWSVQYEQYF. Here the CDR3 DNA reads TGTGCCTGGAGTGTACAGTACGAGCAGTACTTC.

This clonotype was seen only a few times. This chain connects TRBV6-1 to TRBJ2-2; no clear D. V lost 0 bases and J 5 bases, leaving 13 bases between the germline ends. The germline CDR1 and CDR2 sequences are MNHNS and SASEGT. This CDR3 has 16 amino acids. CDR3 loop: CASSEAPALHTGELFF. For the CDR3, the DNA is TGTGCCAGCAGTGAAGCGCCAGCTCTCCATACCGGGGAGCTGTTTTTT.